This T cell receptor beta chain was retrieved from a study of T cell responses to AZD1222 COVID-19 vaccine. Trimming stripped 5 bases from V and 4 bases from J, with 14 bases between. The CDR3 runs 14 residues. Germline V gene sequence: CDR1 MNHEY, CDR2 SMNVEV (reference sequence). In this sample, this clone turned up once. TCRdb's table, derived via immunoSEQ multiplex PCR, lists solely in-frame clones and lacks some. Of 100,000 to 150,000 clones in the sample, about 92% were seen once. This TCR was sampled from an adult in good health. The material sequenced was peripheral blood, taken on day 0 of AZD1222 vaccination. The rearrangement uses TRBV27 and TRBJ1-1, with a weak D call TRBD1 (6 bases). CDR3 bases: TGTGCCAGCAGTCCACAGGGAGTGAGCACTGAAGCTTTCTTT. Translating it yields CASSPQGVSTEAFF.